This record concerns one T cell receptor beta chain sequence. Its antigen remains unidentified. This specimen belongs to a study of T cells in localized non-small cell lung cancer. Some clones are missing from TCRdb's copy, which holds only in-frame ones; the method was immunoSEQ multiplex PCR. The sample holds under 2,000 clones, around 30% seen once. General study results and limits: Elevated blood T cell density was associated with longer overall survival. Clonality of T cells reached its maximum in uninvolved adjacent lung, surpassing tumor. Since sequencing was restricted to only one region of the tumor, intratumor heterogeneity remains a possibility. Median approximately 58 top-100 tumor clones were shared with paired adjacent lung.

Looked up from germline, CDR1 is MNHGY and CDR2 is SAAAGT. The CDR3 length is 14 residues. Trimming cost V 10 bases and J 3 bases; bases outside gene matches: 7. The receptor was isolated from a man aged 35 to 69 with stage II lung adenocarcinoma. This chain connects TRBV6-8 to TRBJ2-3; TRBD2 matches at 10 bases. The sequencing used lung tumor tissue, collected before any cancer treatment. The CDR3 protein is CAIRGTSETDTQYF. In DNA form, the CDR3 reads TGTGCCATCAGGGGGACTAGCGAGACAGATACGCAGTATTTT.